A single sample gave rise to the 6 T cell receptor beta chains below, sequenced in a study of T cells in Graves' hyperthyroidism and ophthalmopathy. There were TCR beta CDR3 regions amplified from RNA transcripts. RT-PCR in the first round (using the HTBI primer set) targeted the TCR CDR3. TCRdb recomputed calls from the multiplex PCR reads with MiXCR, one row per CDR3 protein. The sample lists some 490,000 distinct CDR3 sequences; around a fifth were seen once. Sequencing input: blood. Every receptor here comes from a woman in her seventies with Graves' ophthalmopathy.

The V and J genes are TRBV20-1 and TRBJ2-5; 10 bases map to TRBD2. Germline CDR1 and CDR2: DFQATT and SNEGSKA (reference sequence). This CDR3 has 15 residues. V shed 5 bases, J shed 2 bases, and the junction held 8 bases outside the gene matches. The CDR3 sequence is CSAGLSSGRQETQYF. In DNA, the CDR3 is TGCAGTGCTGGGCTGAGTAGCGGGAGGCAAGAGACCCAGTACTTC.

This clonotype has just a few counts. The V and J genes are TRBV20-1 and TRBJ2-1, with D tentatively TRBD1 (7 bases). V gave up 2 bases and J gave up 3 bases, with 11 bases separating them. CDR3 length: 14 amino acids. Germline CDR1 reads DFQATT; CDR2 reads SNEGSKA (reference sequence). CDR3 loop: CSARSGGIYNEQFF. CDR3 DNA sequence: TGCAGTGCTAGATCAGGGGGGATCTACAATGAGCAGTTCTTC.

This clonotype has at least ten counts. The V and J genes are TRBV2 and TRBJ1-5, with D uncertain. Germline V gene sequence: CDR1 SNHLY, CDR2 FYNNEI. The CDR3 runs to 15 residues. V gave up 4 bases and J gave up 1 base, with 11 bases separating them. CDR3 region: CASSGLRPSNQPQHF. The CDR3 coding sequence is TGTGCCAGCAGTGGTCTCAGGCCAAGCAATCAGCCCCAGCATTTT.

In its sample, this clonotype was seen many times. The chain couples TRBV20-1 to TRBJ1-2; 9 nucleotides line up with TRBD1. The junction had 3 bases not matched to a gene; V was cut back by 5 bases and J by 8 bases. The germline V gene encodes CDR1 DFQATT and CDR2 SNEGSKA (reference sequence). The CDR3 covers 11 residues. The CDR3 reads CSAGDRDGYTF. The CDR3 DNA reads TGCAGTGCTGGGGACAGGGACGGCTACACCTTC.

The chain joins TRBV28 to TRBJ2-3; D is unresolved. The CDR3 extends over 14 amino acids. Germline CDR1 reads MDHEN; CDR2 reads SYDVKM. Trimming took off 5 bases at V and 4 bases at J, with 13 bases between the two ends. The CDR3 DNA is TGTGCCAGCAGTCCCTCTAGGTATGCAGATACGCAGTATTTT. Amino acids: CASSPSRYADTQYF.

J is TRBJ1-4 and V is TRBV5-1; 11 nucleotides agree with TRBD1. The CDR3 contains 15 residues. Germline V lookup: CDR1 SGHRS, CDR2 YFSETQ. V lost 4 bases to trimming and J lost 4 bases; unmatched junction nucleotides: 3. This CDR3 is CASSIGTGGNEKLFF. DNA of the CDR3: TGCGCCAGCAGCATCGGGACAGGGGGTAATGAAAAACTGTTTTTT.